Listed here are 20 T cell receptor beta chains from one sample, sequenced in a study of blood T cell repertoires in COVID-19. Assay: immunoSEQ multiplex PCR; the TCRdb copy retains only in-frame clones and omits some. The sample records more than 45,000 clones, approximately 90% being singletons. The sequenced sample consisted of peripheral blood. The receptors were gathered from an elderly woman with COVID-19, enrolled during active disease.

The count of this clone is one. The V gene is TRBV7-2, the J gene TRBJ2-3; 11 bases are shared with TRBD2. This CDR3 region has 16 residues. CDR1 SGHTA and CDR2 FQGNSA come from the germline V gene. J lost 5 bases, V lost 3 bases, and 7 bases had no gene match. The CDR3 DNA is TGTGCCAGCAGCTTCATTAGCGGGGGGGCTAGAGATACGCAGTATTTT. This sequence encodes CASSFISGGARDTQYF.

DNA of the CDR3: TGCGCCAGCAGCTTGGGACAGGGGTTTGTGGGTGAGACCCAGTACTTC. It codes for CASSLGQGFVGETQYF. The rearrangement uses TRBV5-1 and TRBJ2-5; TRBD1 matches at 8 bases. This CDR3 has 16 amino acids. The germline V gene encodes CDR1 SGHRS and CDR2 YFSETQ. The junction had 9 bases not matched to a gene; V was cut back by 0 bases and J by 5 bases.

The CDR3 loop reads CASSYLASDHGYTF. The CDR3 DNA reads TGTGCCAGCAGTTACTTGGCTTCCGATCATGGCTACACCTTC. The V and J genes are TRBV6-5 and TRBJ1-2; D gene ambiguous. The CDR3 consists of 14 residues. The V end lost 1 base, the J end lost 6 bases, and 12 bases lay between the germline ends. From germline, CDR1 is MNHEY and CDR2 SVGAGI.

V is TRBV18 and J is TRBJ1-1, with unresolved D. The CDR3 covers 15 residues. V was clipped by 3 bases and J by 0 bases, with 11 bases between them. Germline loops: CDR1 KGHSH, CDR2 LQKENI. DNA of the CDR3: TGTGCCAGCTCACCTGGGCCGGATCTGAACACTGAAGCTTTCTTT. Protein: CASSPGPDLNTEAFF.

This chain links TRBV3-1 (or the pseudogene TRBV3-2) with TRBJ2-1; TRBD2 might be the D (6 bases). The CDR3 runs 13 residues. Germline V CDR1 and CDR2: LGHDT, YNNKEL (reference sequence). With 1 base removed from V and 11 bases from J, the gap between germline ends came to 12 bases. This chain's CDR3 is CASSQVGRDKQFF. The CDR3 DNA is TGTGCCAGCAGCCAAGTAGGGCGGGATAAGCAGTTCTTC.

The chain uses TRBV5-1 and TRBJ1-2; no clear D. Deletions cut 4 bases from V and 0 bases from J, with 16 bases between. The CDR3 is 16 residues long. CDR1 and CDR2 from the germline V gene are SGHRS and YFSETQ. CDR3 protein: CASSVPRGGSNYGYTF. CDR3 nucleotides: TGCGCCAGCAGCGTCCCGCGAGGAGGATCTAACTATGGCTACACCTTC.

The rearrangement links TRBV12-3 or TRBV12-4 to TRBJ1-2; a weak D match, TRBD1 (5 bases). Trimming pared 2 bases from V and 10 bases from J, leaving 8 bases between. The CDR3 is made up of 11 amino acids. CDR3: CASSLYRHYTF. For the CDR3, the DNA is TGTGCCAGCAGTTTATACAGGCACTACACCTTC.

This clone was picked up one time. The CDR3: CASRTSGGANEQYF. In DNA form, the CDR3 reads TGCGCCAGCCGGACTAGCGGGGGGGCCAACGAGCAGTACTTC. The chain combines TRBV5-1 with TRBJ2-7; TRBD2 matches at 15 bases. J lost 5 bases, V lost 7 bases, and 4 bases had no gene match. The CDR3 length is 14 residues. CDR1 is SGHRS and CDR2 is YFSETQ in the germline V gene.

This clone showed up just once. The gene calls are TRBV19 and TRBJ2-6; 8 bases align to TRBD1. Trimming at V came to 9 bases and at J to 2 bases, leaving 3 bases not matched to a gene. The CDR3 length is 14 residues. Looked up from germline, CDR1 is LNHDA and CDR2 is SQIVND (reference sequence). CDR3 DNA sequence: TGTGCCAGCCGGACAGGGACTGGGGCCAACGTCCTGACTTTC. It codes for CASRTGTGANVLTF. Filled out from reference TRBV19 and TRBJ2-6, the complete variable domain reads DGGITQSPKYLFRKEGQNVTLSCEQNLNHDAMYWYRQDPGQGLRLIYYSQIVNDFQKGDIAEGYSVSREKKESFPLTVTSAQKNPTAFYLCASRTGTGANVLTFGAGSRLTVL.

The genes are TRBV2 and TRBJ1-2; maybe TRBD1 (6 bases). Germline V gene sequence: CDR1 SNHLY, CDR2 FYNNEI. The CDR3 is 14 residues long. Trimming removed 6 bases from V and 6 bases from J, with 17 bases in between. The CDR3 DNA reads as TGTGCCAGCAGGGAGCAGGGGAACTCTGATGGCTACACCTTC. Protein product: CASREQGNSDGYTF.

The rearrangement uses TRBV2 and TRBJ1-1; a weak D match, TRBD1 (6 bases). Deletions cut 6 bases from V and 7 bases from J, with 24 bases between. In germline, CDR1 is SNHLY, CDR2 FYNNEI. CDR3 size: 16 residues. The CDR3 sequence: CASSRGTGLGYGEAFF. The DNA for the CDR3 is TGTGCCAGCAGCCGCGGAACAGGGCTGGGGTATGGTGAAGCTTTCTTT.

The chain uses TRBV6-1 and TRBJ1-2; D might be TRBD1 (5 bases). CDR1 is MNHNS, CDR2 SASEGT, per germline. Trimming left V 2 bases short and J 2 bases short, with 12 bases between. This CDR3 spans 15 amino acids. The CDR3, as DNA: TGTGCCAGCAGTGAAAGTCTTTCAGGGAACTATGGCTACACCTTC. It is translated as CASSESLSGNYGYTF.

The CDR3 DNA sequence: TGTGCCAGCAGTGACAGGCCCGCCTTTGAAGCTTTCTTT. Protein: CASSDRPAFEAFF. The V gene is TRBV6-6, the J gene TRBJ1-1; weak D call: TRBD1 (6 bases). The CDR3 consists of 13 residues. The germline V gene has CDR1 MNHNY and CDR2 SVGAGI (reference sequence). The V end lost 5 bases, the J end lost 7 bases, and 14 bases lay between the germline ends.

As DNA, the CDR3 is TGTGCCAGCAGTGAACCGGGGACGGGGGGAAACGAGCAGTTCTTC. Protein: CASSEPGTGGNEQFF. V gene TRBV6-1 combines with J gene TRBJ2-1; 7 positions match TRBD2. Germline V gene data show CDR1 as MNHNS and CDR2 as SASEGT. The CDR3 totals 15 residues. J was trimmed by 10 bases and V by 2 bases; bases with no gene match: 11.

The chain carries TRBV6-5 and TRBJ1-2, with no clear D. Germline values: CDR1 MNHEY, CDR2 SVGAGI. The CDR3 spans 11 residues. Trimming took off 7 bases at V and 4 bases at J, with 7 bases between the two ends. The CDR3 DNA follows: TGTGCCAGCAAATACTTCTATGGCTACACCTTC. As protein: CASKYFYGYTF.

This chain joins TRBV4-2 and TRBJ2-1; 10 bases are a match to TRBD2. The CDR3 covers 17 residues. Germline V gives CDR1 LGHNA, CDR2 YNFKEQ. The V gene end was trimmed by 0 bases and the J gene end by 8 bases; junction bases not matched to a gene: 10. The CDR3 loop is CASSQEWSGGALDEQFF. CDR3 DNA sequence: TGTGCCAGCAGCCAAGAGTGGAGCGGGGGGGCGCTCGATGAGCAGTTCTTC.

This clone came up many times. This chain uses TRBV9 with TRBJ2-3; 7 nucleotides line up with TRBD2. The V segment lost 2 bases and the J segment 0 bases; nucleotides outside the gene matches: 3. This CDR3 has 15 residues. CDR1 is SGDLS, CDR2 YYNGEE, per germline. The CDR3 DNA reads TGTGCCAGCAGCGTCGGGACTACTAGCACAGATACGCAGTATTTT. Its protein is CASSVGTTSTDTQYF.

This rearrangement joins TRBV19 to TRBJ1-5; 7 bases line up with TRBD1. The V and J ends lost 4 bases and 2 bases, in that order; junction bases with no gene match: 8. The CDR3 contains 16 residues. CDR1 and CDR2 (germline): LNHDA, SQIVND (reference sequence). The CDR3: CASSRGTAYGNQPQHF. Here the CDR3 DNA reads TGTGCCAGTAGTAGGGGGACAGCCTACGGCAATCAGCCCCAGCATTTT.

The CDR3 DNA follows: TGTGCAAGTCGCTTAGAAGGGGGCGTTGGAAACACCATATATTTT. As protein: CASRLEGGVGNTIYF. The chain carries TRBV12-2 and TRBJ1-3; TRBD1 reflects the table's D call only, with no check against the DNA. TRBV12-2 is designated a pseudogene. The CDR3 extends over 15 amino acids.

The sample holds a few counts of this clone. The rearrangement links TRBV6-5 to TRBJ1-6; D is unresolved. Trimming took 5 bases from V and 5 from J, leaving 10 bases between them. In germline, CDR1 is MNHEY, CDR2 SVGAGI. The CDR3 totals 14 residues. In DNA, the CDR3 is TGTGCCAGCAGTCAACAGAACGATAATTCACCCCTCCACTTT. This translates into CASSQQNDNSPLHF.